This TCR beta chain came from a study of sequential checkpoint blockade in melanoma. At the level of the study: After both sequences, patients received maintenance nivolumab. DNA from 85 to 95 pretreatment tumor samples underwent TCRβ immunosequencing. Study outcomes and limitations: Response in arm A was associated with pretreatment TIL clonality. Rising tumor T-cell fraction and clonality meant about 30 times likelier benefit.

Comments on this clone: Its matching antigen is unknown.

The treatment here: randomized to nivolumab then ipilimumab (arm A) or the reverse (arm B). This CDR3 contains 15 residues. Germline values: CDR1 SGHNT, CDR2 YENEEA. V was trimmed by 5 bases and J by 0 bases, leaving 14 bases between them. Method: immunoSEQ multiplex PCR; TCRdb's copy keeps in-frame clones and lacks some. The table shows roughly 3,000 clones, with around 19% occurring only once. This receptor was taken from a human donor with melanoma. The chain uses TRBV11-3 and TRBJ2-7, with D maybe TRBD2 (6 bases). The sequences come from tumor tissue (inferred from file names), collected from a patient given nivolumab and ipilimumab in sequence. The DNA of the CDR3 is TGTGCCAGCAGCCACGGACGGGGGAGCTCCTACGAGCAGTACTTC. Translated, it gives CASSHGRGSSYEQYF.